This is a list of T cell receptor beta chains from one sample in a study of T cell changes during pregnancy in multiple sclerosis. TCRdb's copy holds only in-frame clones and misses some; the assay was immunoSEQ multiplex PCR. The table shows 75,000 to 95,000 clones, with about 91% occurring only once. This sample comprised peripheral blood, obtained in the first trimester of pregnancy. Source of these receptors: a female donor in good health, enrolled as a control in a pregnancy study. CDR3s include the opening cysteine and the closing phenylalanine or tryptophan. Fields, in order: V gene, CDR3 protein.

V gene: TRBV7-9
CDR3 protein: CASSLNRNGGEKNTEAFF

V gene: TRBV6-1
CDR3 protein: CASNPDRGGEKLFF

V gene: TRBV5-1
CDR3 protein: CASSLIVTGAGRKYGYTF

V gene: TRBV28
CDR3 protein: CASSSTGLSGNTIYF

V gene: TRBV5-5
CDR3 protein: CASSNPGSSYEQYF

V gene: TRBV30
CDR3 protein: CAWCPGVTYNSPLHF

V gene: TRBV4-2
CDR3 protein: CASSQEQQGSYEQYF

V gene: TRBV6-4
CDR3 protein: CASSMGQGSYNEQFF

V gene: TRBV7-9
CDR3 protein: CASTDEGFGTGGNTIYF

V gene: TRBV5-6
CDR3 protein: CASSYSQEQFF

V gene: TRBV7-2
CDR3 protein: CASSLPPFYGYTF

V gene: TRBV5-6
CDR3 protein: CASSLSGQLSFSANEAFF

V gene: TRBV7-9
CDR3 protein: CASTDRQGPAEKLFF

V gene: TRBV6-6
CDR3 protein: CASRKTSGYTDTQYF